This T cell receptor beta chain was captured by sequencing in a study of T-cell reconstitution after alpha-beta-depleted transplantation in children. In its sample, this clonotype was seen a few times. Unique molecular identifiers featured in how the TCRbeta library was prepared. From the PCR reads, TCRdb called clonotypes with MiXCR, one entry per CDR3 protein. This table holds 200,000 to 250,000 distinct CDR3 sequences, about 9.5% found once. The CDR3 runs 14 residues. After removal of 0 bases from V and 8 bases from J, the junction contained 6 bases not matched to a gene. CDR1 is SEHNR and CDR2 is FQNEAQ in the germline V gene (reference sequence).

Sequenced material: PBMCs from the stem cell graft donor, taken from the stem cell graft. The chain is built from TRBV7-9 and TRBJ1-1; 7 bases line up with TRBD1. The clonotype comes from a human donor who donated a stem cell graft to a child with acute lymphoblastic leukemia. The CDR3 region has the DNA TGTGCCAGCAGCTTAGCTCCGGGACAGACGGAAGCTTTCTTT. Protein sequence: CASSLAPGQTEAFF.